A selection of T cell receptor beta chains follows, all from one sample in a study of shared clonotypes between healthy human individuals. TCRdb's table, derived via immunoSEQ multiplex PCR, lists solely in-frame clones and lacks some. The repertoire has 500,000 to 700,000 clones, 85% to 95% of them found once; the top ten carry over 0.09%. Sequenced sample: naive CD8+ T cells sorted from blood. These receptors all stem from a woman aged 30 to 39 in good health. CDR3s include the opening cysteine and the closing phenylalanine or tryptophan. A D gene is named only where the DNA matches it firmly. Rows give clone size only sometimes, using once, few, many, or a class for an expanded clone.

J	D	V	size	CDR3	DNA
TRBJ1-4	.	TRBV27	.	CASSLGGANEKLFF	TGTGCCAGCAGTTTGGGAGGGGCTAATGAAAAACTGTTTTTT
TRBJ2-3	.	TRBV19	.	CASTPRAASTDTQYF	TGTGCCAGTACTCCCAGGGCTGCTAGCACAGATACGCAGTATTTT
TRBJ2-7	.	TRBV7-9	few	CASRSLGEQYF	TGTGCCAGCAGAAGCCTGGGTGAGCAGTACTTC
TRBJ2-7	TRBD1	TRBV2	.	CASSELGQGAYEQYF	TGTGCCAGCAGTGAATTGGGACAGGGGGCCTACGAGCAGTACTTC
TRBJ1-1	TRBD1	TRBV5-4	once	CASSLAGTENTEAFF	TGTGCCAGCAGCTTGGCGGGGACAGAGAACACTGAAGCTTTCTTT
TRBJ2-7	.	TRBV11-2	.	CASRPRAYYEQYF	TGTGCCAGCAGACCCCGCGCTTACTACGAGCAGTACTTC
TRBJ1-5	.	TRBV6-5	.	CASSISQGSNQPQHF	TGTGCCAGCAGTATCTCACAGGGCTCCAATCAGCCCCAGCATTTT
TRBJ2-7	TRBD2	TRBV2	.	CASSSLAGGTSYEQYF	TGTGCCAGCAGTTCCTTAGCGGGAGGCACCTCCTACGAGCAGTACTTC
TRBJ1-1	.	TRBV19	few	CASSMWGHTEAFF	TGTGCCAGTAGTATGTGGGGACACACTGAAGCTTTCTTT
TRBJ2-3	TRBD2	TRBV19	.	CASSSRDSGTSGSKADTQYF	TGTGCCAGTAGTTCCCGGGACAGCGGGACTAGCGGGAGCAAGGCAGATACGCAGTATTTT
TRBJ2-6	.	TRBV18	.	CASSQERTAGSGANVLTF	TGTGCCAGCTCACAAGAGCGCACAGCGGGCTCTGGGGCCAACGTCCTGACTTTC
TRBJ2-7	.	TRBV2	once	CASNDRYTYEQYF	TGTGCCAGCAACGACAGGTACACCTACGAGCAGTACTTC
TRBJ1-1	.	TRBV30	.	CAWSVMVNTEAFF	TGTGCCTGGAGTGTGATGGTGAACACTGAAGCTTTCTTT
TRBJ2-1	.	TRBV7-9	.	CASSQGPPEQFF	TGTGCCAGCAGCCAGGGACCGCCTGAGCAGTTCTTC
TRBJ2-7	.	TRBV19	.	CASIYEQYF	TGTGCCAGTATCTACGAGCAGTACTTC
TRBJ2-7	TRBD1	TRBV10-2	.	CASSESSSKGGGLSYEQYF	TGCGCCAGCAGTGAGTCGAGCTCTAAAGGGGGCGGACTCTCCTACGAGCAGTACTTC
TRBJ1-2	.	TRBV2	.	CASSESVRGYTF	TGTGCCAGCAGTGAATCGGTTCGTGGCTACACCTTC
TRBJ2-1	.	TRBV29-1	.	CSVVLVNEQFF	TGCAGCGTTGTACTAGTCAATGAGCAGTTCTTC
TRBJ1-6	.	TRBV2	.	CASRSSSPLHF	TGTGCCAGCAGGTCGAGTTCACCCCTCCACTTT
TRBJ2-3	TRBD2	TRBV4-1	.	CASSRVSGTTDTQYF	TGCGCCAGCAGCAGGGTTAGCGGGACGACAGATACGCAGTATTTT
TRBJ2-6	.	TRBV14	.	CASSQDRVSGANVLTF	TGTGCCAGCAGCCAAGATCGAGTCTCTGGGGCCAACGTCCTGACTTTC
TRBJ2-7	.	TRBV27	once	CASSSTWLDSYEQYF	TGTGCCAGCAGTTCGACTTGGCTTGACTCCTACGAGCAGTACTTC
TRBJ1-1	TRBD1	TRBV30	.	CAGRSRDRGARDTEAFF	TGTGCCGGGCGCAGCCGGGACAGGGGTGCTCGGGACACTGAAGCTTTCTTT
TRBJ1-1	TRBD1	TRBV6-5	.	CASSPERGRPAFF	TGTGCCAGCAGTCCGGAGAGGGGGCGTCCAGCTTTCTTT
TRBJ2-2	.	TRBV9	.	CASSVGLNTGELFF	TGTGCCAGCAGCGTAGGTCTAAACACCGGGGAGCTGTTTTTT
TRBJ2-7	.	TRBV19	.	CASSIELGVALGIEQYF	TGTGCCAGTAGTATAGAACTGGGAGTAGCGCTGGGGATCGAGCAGTACTTC
TRBJ2-7	TRBD2	TRBV27	.	CASSFGVAGSYEQYF	TGTGCCAGCAGTTTTGGGGTAGCGGGGTCCTACGAGCAGTACTTC
TRBJ1-1	.	TRBV6-5	.	CASSAQGDGGTEAFF	TGTGCCAGCAGTGCACAGGGAGATGGGGGCACTGAAGCTTTCTTT
TRBJ2-7	TRBD1	TRBV11-2	.	CASSLPQGDEQYF	TGTGCCAGCAGCTTACCGCAGGGGGACGAGCAGTACTTC
TRBJ1-5	.	TRBV28	.	CASSPVGVNQPQHF	TGTGCCAGCAGCCCTGTAGGGGTGAATCAGCCCCAGCATTTT
TRBJ2-1	.	TRBV7-3	once	CASSSYLGGEQFF	TGTGCCAGCAGCTCGTATCTAGGTGGTGAGCAGTTCTTC
TRBJ2-6	TRBD1	TRBV11-2	.	CASKGTGHYNSGANVLTF	TGTGCCAGCAAAGGGACAGGGCACTATAACTCTGGGGCCAACGTCCTGACTTTC
TRBJ1-5	TRBD1	TRBV30	.	CAWSRGSGGPQPQHF	TGTGCCTGGAGCCGGGGGTCAGGGGGCCCTCAGCCCCAGCATTTT
TRBJ2-2	.	TRBV27	.	CASSPGTSNTGELFF	TGTGCCAGCAGTCCCGGGACATCGAACACCGGGGAGCTGTTTTTT
TRBJ1-4	.	TRBV5-6	.	CASSYGTGNEKLFF	TGTGCCAGCAGCTACGGCACGGGGAATGAAAAACTGTTTTTT
TRBJ2-7	.	TRBV15	.	CATSSSGSSYEQYF	TGTGCCACCAGCAGTAGCGGAAGCTCCTACGAGCAGTACTTC
TRBJ2-2	TRBD2	TRBV9	.	CASSADLAGETGELFF	TGTGCCAGCAGCGCCGATTTAGCGGGAGAAACCGGGGAGCTGTTTTTT
TRBJ2-5	.	TRBV4-1	.	CASSQEAETQYF	TGCGCCAGCAGCCAAGAGGCTGAGACCCAGTACTTC
TRBJ1-1	.	TRBV29-1	.	CSVDPLGRTEAFF	TGCAGCGTTGATCCACTCGGAAGGACTGAAGCTTTCTTT
TRBJ2-1	TRBD2	TRBV27	.	CASSETSGSFNEQFF	TGTGCCAGCAGTGAGACTAGCGGGAGCTTCAATGAGCAGTTCTTC
TRBJ1-2	.	TRBV27	.	CASSLNGRSGSYTF	TGTGCCAGCAGTTTAAACGGAAGAAGCGGGAGCTACACCTTC
TRBJ2-3	.	TRBV11-1	.	CASSTGEGGTDTQYF	TGTGCCAGCAGCACAGGGGAGGGCGGCACAGATACGCAGTATTTT
TRBJ1-1	.	TRBV11-2	.	CASSLGWGSEAFF	TGTGCCAGCAGCTTAGGGTGGGGGTCTGAAGCTTTCTTT
TRBJ1-5	TRBD1	TRBV28	.	CASQDSDRGVNQPQHF	TGTGCCAGCCAGGATTCCGACAGGGGTGTAAATCAGCCCCAGCATTTT
TRBJ1-1	.	TRBV7-9	.	CASSLIPPEAFF	TGTGCCAGCAGCTTAATTCCCCCTGAAGCTTTCTTT
TRBJ2-5	TRBD2	TRBV6-1	.	CASSSRGEDQETQYF	TGTGCCAGCAGTTCCCGGGGGGAGGACCAAGAGACCCAGTACTTC
TRBJ2-3	TRBD2	TRBV28	.	CASSLLSGRDTQYF	TGTGCCAGCAGTCTATTAAGCGGGAGGGATACGCAGTATTTT
TRBJ2-7	TRBD1	TRBV19	.	CASSRGTGGAQEQYF	TGTGCCAGTAGTAGGGGGACAGGGGGCGCACAGGAGCAGTACTTC
TRBJ2-2	.	TRBV5-6	.	CASSLWEGPTGELFF	TGTGCCAGCAGCTTGTGGGAAGGGCCAACCGGGGAGCTGTTTTTT
TRBJ2-5	.	TRBV18	.	CASSPLTAEETQYF	TGTGCCAGCTCACCACTTACCGCAGAGGAGACCCAGTACTTC
TRBJ1-2	.	TRBV28	.	CASSIRDRYTF	TGTGCCAGCAGTATCAGGGATCGCTACACCTTC
TRBJ2-7	.	TRBV5-4	.	CASSFLDDEQYF	TGTGCCAGCAGCTTTTTGGACGACGAGCAGTACTTC
TRBJ2-7	.	TRBV6-5	once	CASRLDFGYEQYF	TGTGCCAGCAGGCTAGACTTCGGCTACGAGCAGTACTTC
TRBJ1-2	TRBD1	TRBV15	.	CATSTGTGGGYTF	TGTGCCACCAGCACCGGGACAGGGGGCGGCTACACCTTC
TRBJ2-1	.	TRBV19	.	CASSISARAADEQFF	TGTGCCAGTAGTATAAGCGCCAGGGCGGCAGATGAGCAGTTCTTC
TRBJ2-7	TRBD2	TRBV2	.	CASKTTSGLSYEQYF	TGTGCCAGCAAGACGACTAGCGGCCTCTCCTACGAGCAGTACTTC
TRBJ2-7	.	TRBV11-2	once	CASSPGSGTDYEQYF	TGTGCCAGCAGCCCAGGTAGCGGTACGGACTACGAGCAGTACTTC
TRBJ1-1	TRBD1	TRBV5-1	.	CASTDYHRDSMNTEAFF	TGCGCCAGCACCGACTACCACCGGGACAGCATGAACACTGAAGCTTTCTTT
TRBJ2-7	TRBD2	TRBV27	.	CASSESGTSRSYEQYF	TGTGCCAGCAGTGAATCCGGGACTAGCCGCTCCTACGAGCAGTACTTC